This TCR beta chain was recovered during a study of metastatic and nonmetastatic thyroid tumors. Broader study findings: According to reports, the diversity of TCR beta was significantly higher in malignant thyroid tumors than in benign nodules, and this held in both blood and tumor samples.

Nobody among the patients had been given any treatment before thyroid surgery. How the authors handled the data: A distant-metastasis classifier for papillary thyroid cancer was built using CDR3 differences across clinicopathological groups. TCRdb re-clonotyped the PCR reads via MiXCR. These V and J calls rely on TCRdb rather than the paper's analysis. In the table there are tens of thousands of clones, about 12% of which are singletons. Trimming left V 8 bases short and J 2 bases short, with 15 bases between. The CDR3 contains 14 residues. The germline V gene has CDR1 MDHEN and CDR2 SYDVKM. Comment on this clone: The antigen is unknown.

This sequence joins TRBV28 and TRBJ1-2; no definite D call. This clonotype was sampled from a male donor with papillary thyroid cancer or a benign thyroid nodule (not recorded which). Some clones in this sample may be carry-over from other donors' samples. The material sequenced was blood. CDR3 residues: CASHSSPENYGYTF. As DNA, the CDR3 is TGTGCCAGCCACAGTTCTCCCGAAAACTATGGCTACACCTTC.